Given below is one T cell receptor (beta chain) in context. Germline CDR1 is MNHNS and CDR2 is SASEGT. This CDR3 comprises 13 residues. V shed 4 bases and J shed 3 bases, with 7 bases lying between them. The PCR had 60 Vbeta and 13 Jbeta primers. The protocol was immunoSEQ multiplex PCR, while the TCRdb copy is restricted to in-frame clones and leaves out a portion. The table records approximately 220,000 clones, over 80% of them present only once. This specimen comes from a study of cytomegalovirus exposure and HLA in healthy donors. Sequencing input: PBMCs. The receptor was derived from a boy younger than 10 in good health and CMV-seronegative. The J gene is TRBJ2-1, the V gene TRBV6-1; tentative D call: TRBD2 (6 bases). In DNA form, the CDR3 reads TGTGCCAGCAGTGGGGACTTCTACAATGAGCAGTTCTTC. It encodes CASSGDFYNEQFF.